A selection of T cell receptor beta chains follows, all from one sample in a study of T cell responses to AZD1222 COVID-19 vaccine. The assay was immunoSEQ multiplex PCR, and TCRdb's table has in-frame clones only and misses some. Of around 150,000 clones in the sample, 75% to 95% are singletons; the top ten hold roughly 3.2%. The sequenced sample was peripheral blood, obtained 28 days after the second AZD1222 dose. The receptors were sampled from an adult who received the AZD1222 COVID-19 vaccine. Each CDR3 is given with its conserved first and last residue. D genes are given only for firm matches. Only some rows state a clone size, as once, few, many or a class for expanded clones.

D	V	size	J	DNA	CDR3
NA	TRBV7-9	NA	TRBJ1-3	TGTGCCAGCTCCCCGAGGGGGGAAAACACCATATATTTT	CASSPRGENTIYF
TRBD1	TRBV18	NA	TRBJ2-2	TGTGCCAGCTCACCACCGGGACAGGGGGCGAACACCGGGGAGCTGTTTTTT	CASSPPGQGANTGELFF
TRBD1	TRBV9	NA	TRBJ1-2	TGTGCCAGCAGCCCCCATGGGGCAGGGGGGCTCTATGGCTACACCTTC	CASSPHGAGGLYGYTF
NA	TRBV28	NA	TRBJ1-3	TGTGCCAGCAGTTTCAGGGGACTCTACTCTGGAAACACCATATATTTT	CASSFRGLYSGNTIYF
NA	TRBV27	NA	TRBJ2-7	TGTGCCAGCAGTCCAGGACAAACCTACGAGCAGTACTTC	CASSPGQTYEQYF
NA	TRBV10-1	NA	TRBJ2-7	TGCGCCAGCAGTGAAGGTGGAGGGGTCGAGCAGTACTTC	CASSEGGGVEQYF
TRBD1	TRBV29-1	NA	TRBJ2-7	TGCAGCATAAAGGACAGGCGCTCCTACGAGCAGTACTTC	CSIKDRRSYEQYF
NA	TRBV15	few	TRBJ1-1	TGTGCCACCAGCAGAGATTATGGCGGTGGAGCTTTCTTT	CATSRDYGGGAFF
NA	TRBV5-4	NA	TRBJ2-7	TGTGCCAGCAGCTTGGATTGGGGGAGTTTCAACGAGCAGTACTTC	CASSLDWGSFNEQYF
NA	TRBV4-2	NA	TRBJ2-2	TGTGCCAGCAGCCGCCTGGGGGTCGGGACCGGGGAGCTGTTTTTT	CASSRLGVGTGELFF
NA	TRBV6-5	NA	TRBJ2-7	TGTGCCAGCAGTTACTCGAATTACGGAGCCTACGAGCAGTACTTC	CASSYSNYGAYEQYF
NA	TRBV6-4	NA	TRBJ2-3	TGTGCCAGCAGTGCGTTAGGGGAGGCAGATACGCAGTATTTT	CASSALGEADTQYF
TRBD1	TRBV19	NA	TRBJ1-1	TGTGCCAGTAGGGCCGGACAGGGGGCAATGGATGAAGCTTTCTTT	CASRAGQGAMDEAFF
NA	TRBV2	NA	TRBJ2-5	TGTGCCAGCAGTGAGAGAGGGCTAGTAGTACCCCAGTACTTC	CASSERGLVVPQYF
NA	TRBV3-1/TRBV3-2	NA	TRBJ2-2	TGTGCCAGCAGCCACAGATCGAACACCGGGGAGCTGTTTTTT	CASSHRSNTGELFF
NA	TRBV2	NA	TRBJ2-7	TGTGCCAGCACCACAGGGAACAACTACGAGCAGTACTTC	CASTTGNNYEQYF
TRBD1	TRBV6-5	few	TRBJ2-7	TGTGCCAGCAGTTACTCGACAGGGGGCTCCTACGAGCAGTACTTC	CASSYSTGGSYEQYF
NA	TRBV5-1	NA	TRBJ1-1	TGCGCCAGCAGCTTTTTCGGACTTGGGGGTGAAGCTTTCTTT	CASSFFGLGGEAFF
TRBD1	TRBV9	NA	TRBJ1-2	TGTGCCAGCAGCAACGGACAGGGCCCTTACTATGGCTACACCTTC	CASSNGQGPYYGYTF
NA	TRBV3-1/TRBV3-2	NA	TRBJ1-5	TGTGCCAGCAGCCTAAGCTCGTCCTACGGGCACCTGGGTTATAGCAATCAGCCCCAGCATTTT	CASSLSSSYGHLGYSNQPQHF
TRBD1	TRBV10-3	NA	TRBJ1-1	TGTGCCATCAGTGATACAGGGGAGCGAACTGAAGCTTTCTTT	CAISDTGERTEAFF
TRBD2	TRBV19	once	TRBJ2-3	TGTGCCAGTAGCCTGACTAGCGGGAGGGGAGATACGCAGTATTTT	CASSLTSGRGDTQYF
NA	TRBV6-1	few	TRBJ1-5	TGTGCCAGCAGTGATCTGTTCCAGCCCCAGCATTTT	CASSDLFQPQHF
NA	TRBV6-4	NA	TRBJ1-5	TGTGCCAGCAGTGAGGGGGGGAACAATCAGCCCCAGCATTTT	CASSEGGNNQPQHF
TRBD2	TRBV2	once	TRBJ2-7	TGTGCCAGCGGACCTCTAGCGGGAGGGGTCCACGAGCAGTACTTC	CASGPLAGGVHEQYF
NA	TRBV28	NA	TRBJ1-1	TGTGCCAGCAGGGGGGCAGGAGAGAACACTGAAGCTTTCTTT	CASRGAGENTEAFF